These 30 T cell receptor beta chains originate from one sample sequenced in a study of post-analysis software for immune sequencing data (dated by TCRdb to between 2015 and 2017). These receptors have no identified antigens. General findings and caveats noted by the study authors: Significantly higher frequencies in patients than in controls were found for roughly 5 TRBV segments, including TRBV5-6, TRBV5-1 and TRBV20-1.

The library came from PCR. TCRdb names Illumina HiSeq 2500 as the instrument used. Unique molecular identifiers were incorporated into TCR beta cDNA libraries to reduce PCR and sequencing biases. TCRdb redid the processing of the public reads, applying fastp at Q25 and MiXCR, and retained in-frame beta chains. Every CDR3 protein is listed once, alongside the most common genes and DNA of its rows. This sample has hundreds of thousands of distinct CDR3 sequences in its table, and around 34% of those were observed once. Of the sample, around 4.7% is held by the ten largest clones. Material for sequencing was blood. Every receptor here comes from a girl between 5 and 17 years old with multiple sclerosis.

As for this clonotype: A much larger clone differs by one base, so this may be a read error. The CDR3 region is CASSLRQGSNQPRHF. In DNA form, the CDR3 reads TGTGCCAGCAGCTTGAGACAGGGTTCCAATCAGCCCCGGCATTTT. The chain couples TRBV7-2 to TRBJ1-5; 7 positions agree with TRBD1. Germline loops: CDR1 SGHTA, CDR2 FQGNSA. This CDR3 has 15 residues.

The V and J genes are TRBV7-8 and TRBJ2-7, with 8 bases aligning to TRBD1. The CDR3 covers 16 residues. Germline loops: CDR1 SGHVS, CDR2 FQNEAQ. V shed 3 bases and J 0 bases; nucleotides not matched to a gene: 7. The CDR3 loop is CASSFTSGGGSYEQYF. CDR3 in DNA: TGTGCCAGCAGCTTTACCTCAGGGGGCGGCTCCTACGAGCAGTACTTC.

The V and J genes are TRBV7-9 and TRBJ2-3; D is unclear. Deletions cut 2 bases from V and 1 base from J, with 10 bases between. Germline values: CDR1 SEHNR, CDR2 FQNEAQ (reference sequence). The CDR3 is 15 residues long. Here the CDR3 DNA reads TGTGCCAGCAGCTTACGCGGTTCTCGCACAGATACGCAGTATTTT. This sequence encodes CASSLRGSRTDTQYF. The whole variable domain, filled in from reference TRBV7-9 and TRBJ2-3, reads DTGVSQNPRHKITKRGQNVTFRCDPISEHNRLYWYRQTLGQGPEFLTYFQNEAQLEKSRLLSDRFSAERPKGSFSTLEIQRTEQGDSAMYLCASSLRGSRTDTQYFGPGTRLTVL.

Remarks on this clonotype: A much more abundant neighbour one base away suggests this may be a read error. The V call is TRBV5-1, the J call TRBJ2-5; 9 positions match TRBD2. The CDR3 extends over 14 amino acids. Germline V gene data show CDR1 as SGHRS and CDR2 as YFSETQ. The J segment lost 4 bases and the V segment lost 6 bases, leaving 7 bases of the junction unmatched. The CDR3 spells CASNRGAGGETQYF. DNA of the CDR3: TGCGCCAGCAACCGGGGAGCGGGAGGAGAGACCCAGTACTTC.

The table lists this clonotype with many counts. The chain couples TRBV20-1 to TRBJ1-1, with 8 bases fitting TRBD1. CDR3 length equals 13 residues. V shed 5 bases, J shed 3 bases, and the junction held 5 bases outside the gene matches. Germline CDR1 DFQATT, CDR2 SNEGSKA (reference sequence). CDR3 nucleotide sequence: TGCAGTGCTCCCCGGACAGGGTACACTGAAGCTTTCTTT. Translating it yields CSAPRTGYTEAFF.

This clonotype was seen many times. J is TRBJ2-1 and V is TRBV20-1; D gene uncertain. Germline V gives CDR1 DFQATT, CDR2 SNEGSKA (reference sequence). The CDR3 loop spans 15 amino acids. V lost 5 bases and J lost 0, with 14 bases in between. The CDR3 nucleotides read TGCAGTGCTCTCGAACGGGTGAGCTCCTACAATGAGCAGTTCTTC. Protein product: CSALERVSSYNEQFF.

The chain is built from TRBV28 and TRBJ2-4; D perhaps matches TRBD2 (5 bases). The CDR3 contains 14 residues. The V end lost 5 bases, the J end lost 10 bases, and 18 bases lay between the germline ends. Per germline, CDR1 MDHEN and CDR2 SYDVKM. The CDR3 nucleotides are TGTGCCAGCAGTAAAACGGACTTCCCCGGGATTCAGTACTTC. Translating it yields CASSKTDFPGIQYF.

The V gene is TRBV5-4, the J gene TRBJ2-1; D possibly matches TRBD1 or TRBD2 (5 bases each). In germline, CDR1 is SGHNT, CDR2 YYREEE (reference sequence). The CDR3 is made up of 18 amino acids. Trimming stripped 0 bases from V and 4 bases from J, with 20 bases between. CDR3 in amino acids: CASSLVLIAGTLYNEQFF. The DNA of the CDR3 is TGTGCCAGCAGCTTGGTACTAATCGCCGGGACCTTATACAATGAGCAGTTCTTC.

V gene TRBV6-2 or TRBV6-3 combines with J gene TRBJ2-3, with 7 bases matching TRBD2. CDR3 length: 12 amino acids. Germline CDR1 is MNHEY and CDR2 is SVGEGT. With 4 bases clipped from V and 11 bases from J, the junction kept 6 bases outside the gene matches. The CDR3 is CASSSGGGVQYF. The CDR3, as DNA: TGTGCCAGCAGTTCGGGGGGTGGAGTGCAGTATTTT.

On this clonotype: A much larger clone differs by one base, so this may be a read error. The CDR3 DNA is TGTGCCAGCAACTTAGCTAGCGGGGAGACCCAGTACTTC. This translates into CASNLASGETQYF. This chain links TRBV7-2 with TRBJ2-5, with TRBD2 matching over 8 bases. CDR3 length equals 13 residues. Germline loops: CDR1 SGHTA, CDR2 FQGNSA.

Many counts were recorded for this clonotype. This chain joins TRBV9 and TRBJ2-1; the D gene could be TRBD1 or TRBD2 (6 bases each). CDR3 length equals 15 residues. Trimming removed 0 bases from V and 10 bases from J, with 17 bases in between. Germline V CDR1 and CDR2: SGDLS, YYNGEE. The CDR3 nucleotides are TGTGCCAGCAGCGTAGGCGGGCAGGGGAGCGGGGAGCAGTTCTTC. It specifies CASSVGGQGSGEQFF.

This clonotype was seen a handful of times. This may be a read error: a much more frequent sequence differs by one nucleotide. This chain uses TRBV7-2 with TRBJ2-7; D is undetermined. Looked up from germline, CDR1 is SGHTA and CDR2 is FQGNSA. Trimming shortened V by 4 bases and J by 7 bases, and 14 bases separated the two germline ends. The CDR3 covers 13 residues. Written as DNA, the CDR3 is TGTGCCAGCAGCTCCGCCTGGGCCAATGAGCAGTACTTC. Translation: CASSSAWANEQYF.

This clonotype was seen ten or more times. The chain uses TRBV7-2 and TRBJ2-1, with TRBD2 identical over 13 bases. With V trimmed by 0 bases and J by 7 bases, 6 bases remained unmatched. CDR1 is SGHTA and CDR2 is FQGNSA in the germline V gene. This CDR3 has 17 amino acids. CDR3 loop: CASSLAHTSGRVNEQFF. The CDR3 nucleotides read TGTGCCAGCAGCTTAGCGCATACTAGCGGGAGGGTAAATGAGCAGTTCTTC.

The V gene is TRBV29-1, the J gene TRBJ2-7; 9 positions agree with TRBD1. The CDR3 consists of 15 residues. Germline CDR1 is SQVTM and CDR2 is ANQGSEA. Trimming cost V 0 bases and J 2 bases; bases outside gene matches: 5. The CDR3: CSVEDGTGKTYEQYF. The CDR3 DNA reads TGCAGCGTTGAAGACGGGACAGGGAAAACCTACGAGCAGTACTTC.

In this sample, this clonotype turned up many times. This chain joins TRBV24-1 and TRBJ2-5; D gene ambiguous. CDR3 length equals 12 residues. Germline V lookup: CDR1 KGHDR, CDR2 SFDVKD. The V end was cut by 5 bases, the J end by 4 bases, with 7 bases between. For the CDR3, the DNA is TGTGCCACCAGTGGACCAACAGAGACCCAGTACTTC. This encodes CATSGPTETQYF.

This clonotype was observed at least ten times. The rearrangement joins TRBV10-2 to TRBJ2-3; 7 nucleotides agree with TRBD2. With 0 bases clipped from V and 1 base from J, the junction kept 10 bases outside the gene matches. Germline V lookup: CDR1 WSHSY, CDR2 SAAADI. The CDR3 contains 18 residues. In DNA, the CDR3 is TGCGCCAGCAGTGAGTCGATTCTACGAAGCGGGGGCACAGATACGCAGTATTTT. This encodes CASSESILRSGGTDTQYF.

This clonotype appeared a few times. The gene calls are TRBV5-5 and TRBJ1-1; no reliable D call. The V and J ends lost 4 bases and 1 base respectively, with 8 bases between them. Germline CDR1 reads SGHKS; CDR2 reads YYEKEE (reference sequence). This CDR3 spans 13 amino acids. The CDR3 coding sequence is TGTGCCAGCAGCCCGCTAGGGAACACTGAAGCTTTCTTT. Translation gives CASSPLGNTEAFF.

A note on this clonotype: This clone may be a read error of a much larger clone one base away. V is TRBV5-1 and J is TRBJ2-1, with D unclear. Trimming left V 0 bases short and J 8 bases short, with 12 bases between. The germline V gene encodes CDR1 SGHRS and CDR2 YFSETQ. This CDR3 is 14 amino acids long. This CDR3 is CASSLDPGSDEQFF. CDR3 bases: TGCGCCAGCAGCTTGGATCCTGGCTCAGATGAGCAGTTCTTC.

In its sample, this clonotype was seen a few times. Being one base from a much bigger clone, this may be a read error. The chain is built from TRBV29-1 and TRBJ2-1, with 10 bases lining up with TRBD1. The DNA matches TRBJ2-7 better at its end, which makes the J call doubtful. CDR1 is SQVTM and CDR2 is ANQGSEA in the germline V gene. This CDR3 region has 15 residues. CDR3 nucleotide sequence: TGCAGCGTCAGCCCTGGGACAGGGGCTTACAATGAGCAGTACTTC. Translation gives CSVSPGTGAYNEQYF.

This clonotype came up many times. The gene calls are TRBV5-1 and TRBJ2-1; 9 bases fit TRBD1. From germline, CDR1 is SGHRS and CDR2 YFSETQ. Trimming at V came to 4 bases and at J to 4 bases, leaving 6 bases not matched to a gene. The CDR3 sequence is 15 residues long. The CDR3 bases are TGCGCCAGCAGCCCCGAGACAGGGGGATACAATGAGCAGTTCTTC. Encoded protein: CASSPETGGYNEQFF.

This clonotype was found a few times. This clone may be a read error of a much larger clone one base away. Here the CDR3 DNA reads TGTGCCAGCAGCTTTGACGACGGCGAGACCCAGTACTTC. Translated: CASSFDDGETQYF. The V and J genes are TRBV12-3 or TRBV12-4 and TRBJ2-5, with D unclear. V was trimmed by 6 bases and J by 5 bases, leaving 13 bases between them. The CDR3 length is 13 residues.

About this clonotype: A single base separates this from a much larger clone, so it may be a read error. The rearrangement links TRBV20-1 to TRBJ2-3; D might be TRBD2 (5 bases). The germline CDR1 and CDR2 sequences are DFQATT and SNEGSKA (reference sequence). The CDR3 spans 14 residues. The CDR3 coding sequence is TGCAGTGCTAGTCCTGCGGACTCCACAGATATGCAGTATTTT. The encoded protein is CSASPADSTDMQYF.

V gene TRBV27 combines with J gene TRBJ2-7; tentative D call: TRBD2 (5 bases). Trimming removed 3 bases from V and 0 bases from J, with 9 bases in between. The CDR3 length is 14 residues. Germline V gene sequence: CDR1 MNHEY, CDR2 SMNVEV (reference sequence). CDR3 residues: CASSFTGSSYEQYF. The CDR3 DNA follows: TGTGCCAGCAGTTTTACGGGGAGCTCCTACGAGCAGTACTTC.

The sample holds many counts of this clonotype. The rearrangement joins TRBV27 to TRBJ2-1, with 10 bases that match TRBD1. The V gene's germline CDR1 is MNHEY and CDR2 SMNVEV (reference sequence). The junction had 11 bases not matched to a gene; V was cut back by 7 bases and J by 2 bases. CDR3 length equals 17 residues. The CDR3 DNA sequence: TGTGCCAGCACCTGGGGGACAGGGGTTATCCCCTACAATGAGCAGTTCTTC. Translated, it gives CASTWGTGVIPYNEQFF.

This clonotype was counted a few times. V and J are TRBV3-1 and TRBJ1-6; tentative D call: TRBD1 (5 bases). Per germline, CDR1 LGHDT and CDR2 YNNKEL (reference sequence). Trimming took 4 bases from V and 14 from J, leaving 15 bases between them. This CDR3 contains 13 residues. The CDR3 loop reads CASSLSLGGALHF. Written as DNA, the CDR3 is TGTGCCAGCAGCCTCAGCCTCGGGGGGGCCCTCCACTTT.

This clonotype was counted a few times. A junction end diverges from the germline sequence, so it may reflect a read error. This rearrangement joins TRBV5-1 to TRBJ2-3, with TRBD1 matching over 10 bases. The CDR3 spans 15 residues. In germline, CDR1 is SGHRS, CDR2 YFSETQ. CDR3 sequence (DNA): TGCGCCAGCAGCTCGACAGGGGGCAGAACAGATACGCGGTATTTT. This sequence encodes CASSSTGGRTDTRYF.

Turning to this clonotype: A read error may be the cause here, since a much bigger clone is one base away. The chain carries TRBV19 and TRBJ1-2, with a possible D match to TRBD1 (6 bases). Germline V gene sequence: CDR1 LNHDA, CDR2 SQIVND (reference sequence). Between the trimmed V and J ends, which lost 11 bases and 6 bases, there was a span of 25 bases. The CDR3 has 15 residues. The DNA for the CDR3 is TGTGCCGGTACCGTACCGGGACACCCCCTGAATGGCTACACCTTC. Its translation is CAGTVPGHPLNGYTF.

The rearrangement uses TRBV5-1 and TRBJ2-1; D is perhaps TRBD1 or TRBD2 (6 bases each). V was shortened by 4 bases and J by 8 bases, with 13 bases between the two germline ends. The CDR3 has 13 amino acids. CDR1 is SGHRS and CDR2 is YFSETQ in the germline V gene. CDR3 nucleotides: TGCGCCAGCAGCCTGGGGGCGGGGTATGAGCAGTTCTTC. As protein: CASSLGAGYEQFF.

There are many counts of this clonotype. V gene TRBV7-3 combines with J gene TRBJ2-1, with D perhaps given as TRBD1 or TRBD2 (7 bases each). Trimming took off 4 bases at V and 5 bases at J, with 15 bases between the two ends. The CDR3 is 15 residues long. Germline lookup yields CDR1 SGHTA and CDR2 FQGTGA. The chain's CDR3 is CASSSRQGGDNEQFF. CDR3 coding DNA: TGTGCCAGCAGCTCCAGACAGGGAGGGGACAATGAGCAGTTCTTC.

CDR3 in amino acids: CASSSRSAGETDTQYF. As DNA, the CDR3 is TGTGCCAGCAGCTCCCGATCAGCGGGAGAGACGGATACGCAGTATTTT. The chain uses TRBV7-4 and TRBJ2-3; TRBD2 matches 8 bases. The CDR3 loop spans 16 amino acids. V lost 4 bases and J lost 6; bases outside the gene matches: 12. Germline CDR1 is SGHVT and CDR2 is SQSDAQ.